A single sample gave rise to the 17 T cell receptor beta chains below, sequenced in a study of T cells after yellow fever vaccination. TCRdb re-derived calls from the 5' RACE reads in MiXCR, one entry per CDR3 protein. The table shows under 150,000 distinct CDR3 sequences, with roughly 15% occurring only once. Source: CD8+ T cells sorted from PBMCs, taken 5 days after the yellow fever booster vaccination. These receptors came from a man aged 18 to 29 who received the YFV17D yellow fever vaccine.

Only a few counts were recorded for this clonotype. V is TRBV6-2 or TRBV6-3 and J is TRBJ2-4, with D uncertain. The CDR3 is made up of 14 amino acids. V was clipped by 6 bases and J by 0 bases, with 9 bases between them. Germline V CDR1 and CDR2: MNHEY, SVGEGT. Here the CDR3 reads CASSLPLAKNIQYF. CDR3 coding DNA: TGTGCCAGCAGCCTCCCGCTAGCCAAAAACATTCAGTACTTC.

This chain connects TRBV7-8 to TRBJ2-3, with D possibly matching TRBD2 (5 bases). The CDR3 is 15 residues long. Germline V gives CDR1 SGHVS, CDR2 FQNEAQ. The V and J ends lost 5 bases and 2 bases respectively, with 14 bases between them. CDR3 sequence (DNA): TGTGCCAGCAGCAACCTCGCGGGTCTCACAGATACGCAGTATTTT. As protein: CASSNLAGLTDTQYF.

There are a few counts of this clonotype. The chain links TRBV5-6 to TRBJ2-2; no clear D gene. Germline V gene sequence: CDR1 SGHDT, CDR2 YYEEEE. V dropped 2 bases and J dropped 8 bases, with 7 bases sitting between them. There are 12 residues in the CDR3. Written as DNA, the CDR3 is TGTGCCAGCAGCTTTACACCTGGGGAGCTGTTTTTT. Translated, it gives CASSFTPGELFF.

In its sample, this clonotype was seen a few times. Here the CDR3 DNA reads TGTGCCAGCAGCTTAAAGGCGGGGGGGCCGACAGATACGCAGTATTTT. It is translated as CASSLKAGGPTDTQYF. The chain recombines TRBV7-3 with TRBJ2-3; TRBD2 agrees at 9 bases. The CDR3 runs 16 residues. Germline CDR1 SGHTA, CDR2 FQGTGA. Germline trimming cut 1 base from V and 3 bases from J; bases unmatched to any gene: 5.

V and J are TRBV30 and TRBJ1-2; 9 bases map to TRBD1. This CDR3 contains 14 residues. J was trimmed by 5 bases and V by 2 bases; bases with no gene match: 6. Per the germline V gene, CDR1 is GTSNPN and CDR2 is SVGIG (reference sequence). DNA for the CDR3: TGTGCCTGGAGTTCGGGACAGGGCCGGTATGGCTACACCTTC. Its protein is CAWSSGQGRYGYTF.

The chain carries TRBV7-3 and TRBJ1-5; no clear D gene. The CDR3 length is 15 residues. CDR1 and CDR2 (germline): SGHTA, FQGTGA. V lost 2 bases to trimming and J lost 0 bases, with 8 bases between them. The CDR3 loop reads CASSLWANSNQPQHF. In DNA, the CDR3 is TGTGCCAGCAGCTTATGGGCAAATAGCAATCAGCCCCAGCATTTT.

This sequence joins TRBV6-6 and TRBJ1-1, with 8 bases fitting TRBD1. After removal of 4 bases from V and 4 bases from J, the junction contained 11 bases not matched to a gene. CDR3 length: 16 residues. Germline loops: CDR1 MNHNY, CDR2 SVGAGI (reference sequence). CDR3 in amino acids: CASSLGQGAEGTEAFF. The CDR3 DNA is TGTGCCAGCAGTTTAGGACAGGGCGCGGAGGGCACTGAAGCTTTCTTT.

The V and J genes are TRBV5-1 and TRBJ2-3, with D uncertain. The CDR3 sequence is 16 residues long. Germline values: CDR1 SGHRS, CDR2 YFSETQ. V was pared by 1 base and J by 4 bases, with 16 bases between. The CDR3 DNA reads TGCGCCAGCAGCTTGAGTCAGTCCTCAGTCGCAGATACGCAGTATTTT. Translated: CASSLSQSSVADTQYF.

The rearrangement joins TRBV5-1 to TRBJ2-5, with D tentatively TRBD1 (8 bases). V was trimmed by 4 bases and J by 4 bases, leaving 17 bases between them. The CDR3 runs 15 residues. Germline assignment: CDR1 SGHRS and CDR2 YFSETQ. For the CDR3, the DNA is TGCGCCAGCAGCCGAGGACAGGGAGGGGCAGAGACCCAGTACTTC. Encoded protein: CASSRGQGGAETQYF.

This clonotype showed up just once. The genes are TRBV29-1 and TRBJ2-1; 11 nucleotides agree with TRBD2. The germline CDR1 and CDR2 sequences are SQVTM and ANQGSEA. With 3 bases clipped from V and 6 bases from J, the junction kept 1 base outside the gene matches. This CDR3 is built from 13 residues. DNA for the CDR3: TGCAGCGTTGAGACTAGCGGGACCAATGAGCAGTTCTTC. It specifies CSVETSGTNEQFF.

The rearrangement joins TRBV15 to TRBJ1-5, with unresolved D. The CDR3 length is 14 residues. The V and J ends lost 0 bases and 11 bases respectively, with 14 bases between them. Germline assignment: CDR1 LNHNV and CDR2 YYDKDF (reference sequence). The CDR3: CATSRDRFSQTQHF. DNA of the CDR3: TGTGCCACCAGCAGAGATCGGTTTAGCCAGACCCAGCATTTT.

This clonotype was found a few times. The V gene is TRBV5-5, the J gene TRBJ2-1; no clear D. The V end lost 6 bases, the J end lost 0 bases, and 7 bases lay between the germline ends. This CDR3 comprises 13 residues. The germline V gene has CDR1 SGHKS and CDR2 YYEKEE (reference sequence). CDR3 residues: CASTDSSYNEQFF. Written as DNA, the CDR3 is TGTGCCAGCACGGATAGCTCCTACAATGAGCAGTTCTTC. Full variable domain (remainder filled in from reference TRBV5-5 and TRBJ2-1): DAGVTQSPTHLIKTRGQQVTLRCSPISGHKSVSWYQQVLGQGPQFIFQYYEKEERGRGNFPDRFSARQFPNYSSELNVNALLLGDSALYLCASTDSSYNEQFFGPGTRLTVL.

For this clonotype: At one end, the junction sequence differs from germline, possibly due to a read error. V gene TRBV7-6 combines with J gene TRBJ2-3, with 7 bases lining up with TRBD2. CDR3 length: 14 amino acids. Germline-derived CDR1 and CDR2 are SGHVS and FNYEAQ. This CDR3 is CASSLSGATYTKYF. For the CDR3, the DNA is TGTGCCAGCAGCTTAAGCGGGGCCACATATACGAAGTATTTT.

The sample holds a few counts of this clonotype. The chain links TRBV4-3 to TRBJ2-3; 8 nucleotides agree with TRBD2. V lost 1 base and J lost 2; bases outside the gene matches: 5. This CDR3 is built from 16 residues. In germline, CDR1 is LGHNA, CDR2 YSLEER. The CDR3 reads CASSQVGGGFTDTQYF. Written as DNA, the CDR3 is TGCGCCAGCAGCCAAGTCGGGGGGGGCTTCACAGATACGCAGTATTTT.

The chain couples TRBV4-1 to TRBJ2-1; 8 bases map to TRBD1. Germline V CDR1 and CDR2: MGHRA, YSYEKL. The CDR3 covers 12 residues. The junction had 8 bases not matched to a gene; V was cut back by 6 bases and J by 13 bases. CDR3 residues: CASRRQGSDQFF. The CDR3 DNA sequence: TGCGCCAGCAGGCGACAGGGGTCTGATCAGTTCTTC.

The chain has TRBV28 and TRBJ1-1; D gene ambiguous. This CDR3 is 15 amino acids long. CDR1 is MDHEN, CDR2 SYDVKM, per germline. Trimming shortened V by 7 bases and J by 3 bases, and 18 bases separated the two germline ends. CDR3 region: CASILGEGGDTEAFF. Written as DNA, the CDR3 is TGTGCCAGCATCTTGGGTGAGGGCGGGGACACTGAAGCTTTCTTT.

This clonotype was detected only a few times. The chain couples TRBV2 to TRBJ2-5, with TRBD2 as a possible D gene (5 bases). The CDR3 runs 13 residues. V shed 6 bases and J shed 5 bases, with 13 bases lying between them. Germline lookup yields CDR1 SNHLY and CDR2 FYNNEI. CDR3 loop: CASSHDQRETQYF. The CDR3 DNA reads TGTGCCAGCAGCCACGATCAGCGGGAGACCCAGTACTTC.